These 16 T cell receptor beta chains were sequenced from one sample in a study of blood T cells in healthy people across ages. The authors ran a second PCR of 7 to 11 cycles using a sample-barcoded 5' primer and a J-beta primer mix. TCRdb re-derived calls from the 5' RACE reads in MiXCR, one entry per CDR3 protein. Among 700,000 or so distinct CDR3 sequences, around a fifth were seen once, and the ten largest hold about 22%. Sequencing used blood. The receptors were sampled from a man between 65 and 80 years old in good health.

The chain recombines TRBV30 with TRBJ2-4, with D perhaps TRBD2 (7 bases). This CDR3 contains 16 residues. The germline V gene encodes CDR1 GTSNPN and CDR2 SVGIG (reference sequence). The V and J ends lost 0 bases and 7 bases respectively, with 19 bases between them. CDR3 nucleotide sequence: TGTGCCTGGAGTGTCAATAGGGGGGGTAGGGGGAACATTCAGTACTTC. Its protein is CAWSVNRGGRGNIQYF.

There are many counts of this clonotype. The chain recombines TRBV5-1 with TRBJ1-5; D gene unclear. V lost 0 bases, J lost 3 bases, and 4 bases lay in between. This CDR3 has 13 residues. The germline gives CDR1 SGHRS, CDR2 YFSETQ. The CDR3 nucleotides read TGCGCCAGCAGCTTGGTTCCCAATCAGCCCCAGCATTTT. Residues: CASSLVPNQPQHF.

The chain is built from TRBV3-1 and TRBJ2-7, with D possibly matching TRBD1 (5 bases). Germline values: CDR1 LGHDT, CDR2 YNNKEL (reference sequence). V was pared by 2 bases and J by 3 bases, with 11 bases between. The CDR3 spans 14 residues. CDR3 amino acids: CASSQSRGDYEQYF. DNA of the CDR3: TGTGCCAGCAGCCAAAGTAGGGGCGACTACGAGCAGTACTTC.

Ten or more counts support this clonotype. The J gene is TRBJ2-7, the V gene TRBV12-3 or TRBV12-4; no reliable D call. The length of the CDR3 is 13 residues. Between the trimmed V and J ends, which lost 1 base and 2 bases, there was a span of 6 bases. The CDR3 loop is CASSLGPPYEQYF. DNA for the CDR3: TGTGCCAGCAGTTTAGGGCCACCCTACGAGCAGTACTTC.

The V call is TRBV27, the J call TRBJ2-4, with D possibly being TRBD2 (6 bases). V was clipped by 2 bases and J by 15 bases, with 17 bases between them. Looked up from germline, CDR1 is MNHEY and CDR2 is SMNVEV (reference sequence). This CDR3 is 13 amino acids long. For the CDR3, the DNA is TGTGCCAGCAGTTTACAGTACGGGAGTGGTATGTACTTC. Its protein is CASSLQYGSGMYF.

This chain links TRBV15 with TRBJ2-7; 11 nucleotides agree with TRBD2. Germline V gene data show CDR1 as LNHNV and CDR2 as YYDKDF (reference sequence). The CDR3 has 17 residues. With 0 bases clipped from V and 2 bases from J, the junction kept 6 bases outside the gene matches. The CDR3 spells CATSRDRLAGTTYEQYF. The CDR3 DNA follows: TGTGCCACCAGCAGAGATCGACTAGCGGGGACAACCTACGAGCAGTACTTC.

This clonotype has just a few counts. The V and J genes are TRBV18 and TRBJ2-4, with no clear D. Per germline, CDR1 KGHSH and CDR2 LQKENI. V dropped 3 bases and J dropped 1 base, with 19 bases sitting between them. This CDR3 is 18 amino acids long. CDR3 region: CASSPSGPSWPAKNIQYF. CDR3 bases: TGTGCCAGCTCACCCTCAGGACCTTCTTGGCCGGCCAAAAACATTCAGTACTTC.

To note about this clonotype: A clone one base away is much larger, so this may be a read error. This likely comes from a read error, as the CDR3 has no conserved phenylalanine or tryptophan at its end. The rearrangement uses TRBV12-3 or TRBV12-4 and TRBJ2-3; no clear D gene. CDR3 size: 14 residues. V lost 6 bases and J 1 base, leaving 11 bases between the germline ends. This CDR3 reads CASSRRAGTDTQYL. The CDR3, as DNA: TGTGCCAGCAGCCGTCGCGCCGGCACAGATACGCAGTATCTT.

This clonotype turned up a few times. The chain employs TRBV12-3 or TRBV12-4 and TRBJ1-1, with D perhaps TRBD1 (5 bases). This CDR3 contains 14 residues. The germline V and J ends were trimmed by 3 bases and 3 bases, with 11 bases remaining between them. The CDR3 nucleotides read TGTGCCAGCAGTTTGGGGCTCCACGACACTGAAGCTTTCTTT. It yields the protein CASSLGLHDTEAFF.

The sample holds a few counts of this clonotype. The chain couples TRBV20-1 to TRBJ1-6; D not resolved. The CDR3 covers 13 residues. The V gene's germline CDR1 is DFQATT and CDR2 SNEGSKA (reference sequence). Between the trimmed V and J ends, which lost 6 bases and 7 bases, there was a span of 13 bases. CDR3 nucleotide sequence: TGCAGTGCCCCGGAGACTGCAAATTCACCCCTCCACTTT. Amino acids: CSAPETANSPLHF.

The chain has TRBV20-1 and TRBJ1-2; the match to TRBD1 covers 8 bases. Per germline, CDR1 DFQATT and CDR2 SNEGSKA (reference sequence). V trimming: 1 base; J trimming: 6 bases; junction bases outside the gene matches: 4. The CDR3 covers 13 residues. The DNA for the CDR3 is TGCAGTGCTAGAGGGGGACAGGCCCATGGCTACACCTTC. Amino acids: CSARGGQAHGYTF.

The J gene is TRBJ2-5, the V gene TRBV24-1, with D possibly matching TRBD1 (5 bases). The ends were cut back, 4 bases at V and 5 bases at J, with 16 bases in the middle. Germline V gene lookup returns CDR1 KGHDR and CDR2 SFDVKD. The CDR3 extends over 15 amino acids. The CDR3 spells CATSDSTREKETQYF. DNA for the CDR3: TGTGCCACCAGTGACTCGACCAGGGAAAAGGAGACCCAGTACTTC.

This clonotype has a handful of counts. The V call is TRBV3-1, the J call TRBJ1-5; D is uncertain. The CDR3 is 17 amino acids. Germline CDR1 is LGHDT and CDR2 is YNNKEL (reference sequence). The V end was cut by 0 bases, the J end by 0 bases, with 12 bases between. In nucleotides, the CDR3 is TGTGCCAGCAGCCAAGATATTATGAGGGATAGCAATCAGCCCCAGCATTTT. As protein: CASSQDIMRDSNQPQHF.

This clonotype occurred a few times. The chain employs TRBV13 and TRBJ2-5; D might be TRBD2 (6 bases). V lost 2 bases to trimming and J lost 2 bases, with 18 bases between them. The germline V gene has CDR1 PRHDT and CDR2 FYEKMQ (reference sequence). There are 17 residues in the CDR3. The CDR3 sequence is CASSLSVGGRVQETQYF. CDR3 bases: TGTGCCAGCAGCTTAAGTGTGGGGGGACGGGTACAAGAGACCCAGTACTTC.

The gene calls are TRBV18 and TRBJ2-7; D unclear. V shed 3 bases and J shed 3 bases, with 6 bases lying between them. The CDR3 length is 12 residues. Germline CDR1 is KGHSH and CDR2 is LQKENI. The CDR3 DNA follows: TGTGCCAGCTCACCTCGTCTCTACGAGCAGTACTTC. Amino acids: CASSPRLYEQYF.

The chain combines TRBV4-1 with TRBJ1-5, with D perhaps matching TRBD1 (5 bases). The CDR3 has 14 residues. V lost 5 bases to trimming and J lost 4 bases, with 12 bases between them. Germline CDR1 reads MGHRA; CDR2 reads YSYEKL. The chain's CDR3 is CASSGGEGNQPQHF. In DNA form, the CDR3 reads TGCGCCAGCAGCGGAGGGGAAGGGAATCAGCCCCAGCATTTT.